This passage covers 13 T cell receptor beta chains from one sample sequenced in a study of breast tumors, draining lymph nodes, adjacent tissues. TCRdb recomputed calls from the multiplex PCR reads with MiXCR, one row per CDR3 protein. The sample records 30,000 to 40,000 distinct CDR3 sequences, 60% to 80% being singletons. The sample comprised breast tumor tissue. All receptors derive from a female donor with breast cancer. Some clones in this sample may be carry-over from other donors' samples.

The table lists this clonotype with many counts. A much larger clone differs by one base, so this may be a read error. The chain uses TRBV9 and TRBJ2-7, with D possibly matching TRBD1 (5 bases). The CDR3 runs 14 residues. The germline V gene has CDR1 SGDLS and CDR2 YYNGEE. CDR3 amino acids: CASSTQGNSYEQSF. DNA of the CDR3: TGTGCCAGCAGCACCCAGGGAAATTCCTACGAGCAGTCCTTC.

The DNA for the CDR3 is TGTGCCAGTAGTATAAGTGCAACTAATGAAAAACTGTTTTTT. It is translated as CASSISATNEKLFF. V gene TRBV19 combines with J gene TRBJ1-4; D is unclear. V lost 2 bases and J lost 0, with 4 bases in between. CDR3 length equals 14 residues. Germline CDR1 reads LNHDA; CDR2 reads SQIVND (reference sequence).

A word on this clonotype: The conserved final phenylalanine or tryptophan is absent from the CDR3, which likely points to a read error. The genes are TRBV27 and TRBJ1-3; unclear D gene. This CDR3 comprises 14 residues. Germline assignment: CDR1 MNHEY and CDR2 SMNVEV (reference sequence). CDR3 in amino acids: CTSSFQPGGNTIYS. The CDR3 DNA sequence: TGTACCAGCAGTTTCCAACCCGGGGGAAACACCATATATTCT.

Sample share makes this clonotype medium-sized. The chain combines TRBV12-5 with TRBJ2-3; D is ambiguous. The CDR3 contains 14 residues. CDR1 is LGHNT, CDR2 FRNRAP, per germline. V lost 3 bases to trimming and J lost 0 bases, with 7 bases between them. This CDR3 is CASGFSGSTDTQYF. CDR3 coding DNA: TGTGCTAGTGGTTTTAGTGGAAGCACAGATACGCAGTATTTT.

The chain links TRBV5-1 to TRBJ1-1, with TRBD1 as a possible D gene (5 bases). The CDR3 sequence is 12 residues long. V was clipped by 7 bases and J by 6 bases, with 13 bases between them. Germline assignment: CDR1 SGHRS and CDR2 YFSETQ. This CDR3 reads CASAAGGAEAFF. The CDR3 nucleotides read TGCGCCAGCGCTGCGGGGGGTGCTGAAGCTTTCTTT.

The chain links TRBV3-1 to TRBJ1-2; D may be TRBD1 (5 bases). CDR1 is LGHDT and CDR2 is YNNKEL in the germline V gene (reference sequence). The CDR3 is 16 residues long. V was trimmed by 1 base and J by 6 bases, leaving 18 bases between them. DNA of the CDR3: TGTGCCAGCAGCCAAGCGTCGGAGGGACCCCGGGATGGCTACACCTTC. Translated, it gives CASSQASEGPRDGYTF.

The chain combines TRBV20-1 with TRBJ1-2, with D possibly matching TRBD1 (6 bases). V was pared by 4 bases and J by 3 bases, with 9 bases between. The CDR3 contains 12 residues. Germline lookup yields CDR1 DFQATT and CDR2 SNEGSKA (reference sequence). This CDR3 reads CSAIQGDYGYTF. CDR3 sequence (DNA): TGCAGTGCTATACAGGGCGACTATGGCTACACCTTC.

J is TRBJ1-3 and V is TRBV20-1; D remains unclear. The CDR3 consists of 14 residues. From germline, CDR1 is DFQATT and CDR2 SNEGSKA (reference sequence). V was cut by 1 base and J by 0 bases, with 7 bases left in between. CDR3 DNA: TGCAGTGCTAGAGGAGGCCTCTCTGGAAACACCATATATTTT. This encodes CSARGGLSGNTIYF.

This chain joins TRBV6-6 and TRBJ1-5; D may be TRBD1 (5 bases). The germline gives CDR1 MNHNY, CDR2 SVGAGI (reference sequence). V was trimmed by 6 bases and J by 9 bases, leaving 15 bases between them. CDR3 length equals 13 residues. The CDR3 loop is CASSPGVLTPQHF. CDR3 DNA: TGTGCCAGCAGCCCGGGGGTCCTGACGCCCCAGCATTTT.

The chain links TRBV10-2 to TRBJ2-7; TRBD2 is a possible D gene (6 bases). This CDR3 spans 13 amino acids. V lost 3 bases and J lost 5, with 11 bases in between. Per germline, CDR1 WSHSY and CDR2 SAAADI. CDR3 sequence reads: CASSERLGHEQYF. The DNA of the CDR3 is TGCGCCAGCAGTGAAAGACTAGGCCACGAGCAGTACTTC.

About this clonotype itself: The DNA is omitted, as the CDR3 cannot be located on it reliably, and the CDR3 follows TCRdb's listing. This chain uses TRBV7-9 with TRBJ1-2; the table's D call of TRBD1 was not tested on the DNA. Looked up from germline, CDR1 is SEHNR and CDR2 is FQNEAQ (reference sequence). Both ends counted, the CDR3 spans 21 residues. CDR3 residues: CASSLSGTGSEQYFGPGFSNF.

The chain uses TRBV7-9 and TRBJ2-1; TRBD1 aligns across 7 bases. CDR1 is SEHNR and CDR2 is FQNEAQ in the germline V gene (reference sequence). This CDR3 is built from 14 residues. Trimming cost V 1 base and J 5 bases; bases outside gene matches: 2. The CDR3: CASSLGQGHNEQFF. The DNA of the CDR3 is TGTGCCAGCAGCTTAGGACAGGGCCACAATGAGCAGTTCTTC.

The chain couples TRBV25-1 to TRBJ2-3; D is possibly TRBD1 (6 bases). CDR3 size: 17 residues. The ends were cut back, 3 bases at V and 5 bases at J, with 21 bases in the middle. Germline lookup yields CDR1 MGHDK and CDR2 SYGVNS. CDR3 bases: TGTGCCAGCAGTGATCCTCCGGACCGGGACAAAATAGATACGCAGTATTTT. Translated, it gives CASSDPPDRDKIDTQYF.